Listed below are T cell receptor beta chains from one sample, sequenced in a study of T cell repertoires in cytomegalovirus infection. These receptors have no identified antigens. TCRdb called the reads again in MiXCR, with one record for every CDR3 protein. Of some 940,000 distinct CDR3 sequences listed, 25% to 40% were seen once; the top ten hold 10% to 15%. Sample: cultured CD8+ T cells from PBMCs, taken from culture after CMV antigen stimulation. Receptors originate from a human donor in good health (CMV status not recorded). Some clones in this sample may be carry-over from other donors' samples. Each CDR3 is given with its conserved first and last residue. The D gene is left open where the match is weak. Expanded clones get a size class; other rows say once, few or many, or leave the size out.

j_gene | d_gene | abundance | v_gene | CDR3aa | CDR3nt
TRBJ1-1 | - | few | TRBV5-8 | CASSLPRGTEAFF | TGTGCCAGCAGCTTGCCCAGGGGCACTGAAGCTTTCTTT
TRBJ1-2 | TRBD1 | few | TRBV12-3/TRBV12-4 | CANLWDSENLNYGYTF | TGTGCCAACCTTTGGGACAGCGAAAATCTTAACTATGGCTACACCTTC
TRBJ2-7 | TRBD1 | few | TRBV2 | CAIPGQGLSEQYF | TGTGCCATACCGGGACAGGGTCTCTCCGAGCAGTACTTC
TRBJ2-3 | TRBD1 | few | TRBV7-9 | CASSLERMDRGDTDTQYF | TGTGCCAGCAGCTTAGAACGTATGGACAGGGGGGACACAGATACGCAGTATTTT
TRBJ2-4 | - | - | TRBV4-1 | CASSQEDEKKNIQYF | TGCGCCAGCAGCCAAGAAGATGAGAAGAAAAACATTCAGTACTTC
TRBJ2-3 | - | few | TRBV7-9 | CASSLVRELTDTQYF | TGTGCCAGCAGCTTAGTTAGGGAACTAACAGATACGCAGTATTTT
TRBJ2-3 | - | - | TRBV18 | CASSLPSGAEFTDTQYF | TGTGCCAGCTCATTGCCGTCAGGGGCAGAATTCACAGATACGCAGTATTTT
TRBJ1-1 | - | few | TRBV6-1 | CASSATGHTEAFF | TGTGCCAGCAGTGCGACAGGACACACTGAAGCTTTCTTT
TRBJ2-1 | - | few | TRBV5-6 | CASSVGPQGEQFF | TGTGCCAGCAGCGTGGGACCTCAGGGGGAGCAGTTCTTC
TRBJ2-3 | - | - | TRBV27 | CASSLGAGRSTDTQYF | TGTGCCAGCAGTTTAGGGGCAGGGAGGAGCACAGATACGCAGTATTTT
TRBJ1-5 | - | - | TRBV4-2 | CASSQDTGPDQPQHF | TGTGCCAGCAGCCAAGATACAGGGCCGGATCAGCCCCAGCATTTT
TRBJ1-2 | TRBD1 | - | TRBV7-9 | CASETGGIDGYTF | TGTGCCAGCGAGACAGGGGGTATCGATGGCTACACCTTC
TRBJ1-1 | - | many | TRBV12-5 | CASGFNPDGNTEAFF | TGTGCTAGTGGTTTCAACCCGGACGGAAACACTGAAGCTTTCTTT
TRBJ1-1 | - | - | TRBV20-1 | CSAKSPGDTEAFF | TGCAGTGCTAAAAGCCCGGGGGACACTGAAGCTTTCTTT
TRBJ1-1 | TRBD1 | few | TRBV6-5 | CASRPDREKFYNTEAFF | TGTGCCAGCAGACCAGACAGGGAGAAGTTTTATAACACTGAAGCTTTCTTT
TRBJ2-1 | - | - | TRBV19 | CASSARAGPHNEQFF | TGTGCCAGTAGCGCCCGGGCAGGGCCTCACAATGAGCAGTTCTTC
TRBJ1-2 | - | once | TRBV5-6 | CASSLTLTPGYTF | TGTGCCAGCAGCTTAACTCTAACCCCTGGCTACACCTTC
TRBJ2-7 | TRBD2 | - | TRBV27 | CASSPTSGDISYEQYF | TGTGCCAGCAGCCCCACTAGCGGGGACATCTCCTACGAGCAGTACTTC
TRBJ1-1 | - | - | TRBV27 | CASSFRGGITEAFF | TGTGCCAGCAGCTTTCGGGGGGGTATAACTGAAGCTTTCTTT
TRBJ2-1 | - | few | TRBV4-3 | CASSQELQGWYNEQFF | TGCGCCAGCAGCCAAGAACTTCAGGGATGGTACAATGAGCAGTTCTTC
TRBJ1-5 | - | many | TRBV7-8 | CASSLGIDQPQHF | TGTGCCAGCAGCTTGGGTATAGATCAGCCCCAGCATTTT
TRBJ2-7 | TRBD1 | - | TRBV7-9 | CASSHTPGQGALEQYF | TGTGCCAGCAGCCATACACCGGGACAGGGAGCGCTCGAGCAGTACTTC
TRBJ2-5 | - | many | TRBV7-8 | CASSLFSGLETQYF | TGTGCCAGCAGCTTATTTTCCGGGTTAGAGACCCAGTACTTC
TRBJ2-5 | TRBD2 | - | TRBV28 | CASSQPTSGLQETQYF | TGTGCCAGCAGCCAACCGACTAGCGGTCTCCAAGAGACCCAGTACTTC
TRBJ1-3 | TRBD1 | few | TRBV11-2 | CASSLEGDSGQRFGNTIYF | TGTGCCAGCAGCTTAGAGGGGGACAGCGGACAACGCTTTGGAAACACCATATATTTT